The 9 T cell receptor beta chains given below trace back to one sample, sequenced in a study of early T cells in non-severe SARS-CoV-2 infection. TCRdb itself ran the 5' RACE reads through MiXCR, one entry per CDR3 protein. The data contain tens of thousands of distinct CDR3 sequences, 12% of them singletons. Material for sequencing was whole blood. The receptor set was obtained from an adult who was a healthcare worker with PCR-confirmed SARS-CoV-2 infection or an uninfected control (not recorded which).

This clonotype was counted ten times or more. The chain combines TRBV6-5 with TRBJ2-7; D unresolved. Germline CDR1 is MNHEY and CDR2 is SVGAGI. The CDR3 has 14 amino acids. Trimming stripped 2 bases from V and 0 bases from J, with 8 bases between. For the CDR3, the DNA is TGTGCCAGCAGTTACCCTGGGTACTCCTACGAGCAGTACTTC. Translated, it gives CASSYPGYSYEQYF.

Only a few counts were recorded for this clonotype. The chain links TRBV29-1 to TRBJ2-7; 9 nucleotides align to TRBD1. The CDR3 runs to 14 residues. Germline assignment: CDR1 SQVTM and CDR2 ANQGSEA. The V gene end was trimmed by 5 bases and the J gene end by 0 bases; junction bases not matched to a gene: 5. CDR3 sequence reads: CSVSDRGSSYEQYF. The CDR3 DNA is TGCAGCGTTTCCGACAGGGGGTCCTCCTACGAGCAGTACTTC.

In this sample, this clonotype turned up many times. The gene calls are TRBV6-2 or TRBV6-3 and TRBJ1-1, with D perhaps TRBD1 (6 bases). Deletions cut 5 bases from V and 4 bases from J, with 17 bases between. From germline, CDR1 is MNHEY and CDR2 SVGEGT. The CDR3 spans 15 residues. For the CDR3, the DNA is TGTGCCAGCAGTCTCCAAAACCAGGGGCGCACTGAAGCTTTCTTT. Translated: CASSLQNQGRTEAFF.

This clonotype has ten or more counts. This chain links TRBV11-3 with TRBJ2-5; 7 nucleotides align to TRBD1. Germline loops: CDR1 SGHNT, CDR2 YENEEA. CDR3 length: 14 amino acids. With 5 bases clipped from V and 2 bases from J, the junction kept 5 bases outside the gene matches. The chain's CDR3 is CASSPWTGQETQYF. The CDR3, as DNA: TGTGCCAGCAGCCCCTGGACAGGACAAGAGACCCAGTACTTC.

This rearrangement joins TRBV5-6 to TRBJ1-1, with 7 bases matching TRBD1. The CDR3 consists of 15 residues. Germline V gene sequence: CDR1 SGHDT, CDR2 YYEEEE. With 4 bases clipped from V and 1 base from J, the junction kept 7 bases outside the gene matches. The CDR3 region is CASSAPGTANTEAFF. The CDR3 DNA is TGTGCCAGCAGCGCCCCCGGGACAGCGAACACTGAAGCTTTCTTT.

This clonotype was seen ten or more times. The genes are TRBV19 and TRBJ2-7; tentative D call: TRBD1 (6 bases). This CDR3 comprises 14 residues. The V end was cut by 4 bases, the J end by 3 bases, with 13 bases between. Germline V gene lookup returns CDR1 LNHDA and CDR2 SQIVND (reference sequence). The CDR3 reads CASSTEDSHYEQYF. The CDR3 bases are TGTGCCAGTAGTACTGAGGACAGTCACTACGAGCAGTACTTC.

The gene calls are TRBV12-3 or TRBV12-4 and TRBJ1-5, with D tentatively TRBD1 (5 bases). The CDR3 has 14 amino acids. Trimming stripped 6 bases from V and 4 bases from J, with 13 bases between. The CDR3 DNA reads as TGTGCCAGCAGCCGGGGGGTGGGAAATCAGCCCCAGCATTTT. Protein: CASSRGVGNQPQHF.

This clonotype appeared many times. The chain's CDR3 is CASSRDGPYEQYF. DNA for the CDR3: TGTGCCAGCAGTCGGGACGGACCCTACGAGCAGTACTTC. The gene calls are TRBV2 and TRBJ2-7, with D tentatively TRBD1 or TRBD2 (5 bases each). V was shortened by 5 bases and J by 2 bases, with 10 bases between the two germline ends. Germline values: CDR1 SNHLY, CDR2 FYNNEI. The CDR3 contains 13 residues.

This clonotype was counted many times. The chain uses TRBV5-1 and TRBJ1-1; TRBD1 aligns across 7 bases. The CDR3 has 14 amino acids. V was clipped by 3 bases and J by 1 base; unmatched bases: 3. The germline CDR1 and CDR2 sequences are SGHRS and YFSETQ. The CDR3 DNA sequence: TGCGCCAGCAGCTCGGGACAGAAGAACACTGAAGCTTTCTTT. Translated, it gives CASSSGQKNTEAFF. The full variable domain, its missing parts supplied by reference TRBV5-1 and TRBJ1-1, is KAGVTQTPRYLIKTRGQQVTLSCSPISGHRSVSWYQQTPGQGLQFLFEYFSETQRNKGNFPGRFSGRQFSNSRSEMNVSTLELGDSALYLCASSSGQKNTEAFFGQGTRLTVV.